This paragraph reports one T cell receptor beta chain. Its cognate antigen is unknown. Sequencing was performed with immunoSEQ multiplex PCR; in TCRdb, only in-frame clones are kept and a portion is missing. The profile covers fewer than 3 million clones, with 85% to 95% appearing a single time and around 0.4% taken by the ten largest. The sample comes from a study of shared clonotypes between healthy human individuals. Study-level background: Each donor's CD8 memory used one plate, CD8 naive two, each CD4 subset three. Study-level results: Clonotype sharing among donors was thought likely to change with sequencing depth. Generation of non-shared clonotypes was less probable than generation of clonotypes shared by all four donors.

The receptor was derived from a man between 18 and 29 years old in good health. Some clones in this sample may be carry-over from other donors' samples. The sequenced sample was naive CD4+ T cells from PBMCs. Subset reported: CD45RA+ positively selected.

The CDR3 loop reads CASSERTGKHEQYF. In DNA, the CDR3 is TGTGCCAGCAGTGAACGGACCGGGAAGCACGAGCAGTACTTC. The chain joins TRBV2 to TRBJ2-7; D possibly corresponds to TRBD2 (5 bases). This CDR3 contains 14 residues. The V gene lost 2 bases and the J gene lost 5 bases, with 13 bases spanning the gap. Per the germline V gene, CDR1 is SNHLY and CDR2 is FYNNEI.